The 2 T cell receptor beta chains below all came from one sample that was sequenced in a study of control samples from healthy donors and cancer patients. Sequenced by immunoSEQ multiplex PCR; TCRdb stores in-frame clones only, minus some. Of 130,000 or so clones in the sample, 90% were seen once. Sequencing used blood. Receptors originate from a middle-aged man in good health.

Comment on this clone: The junction differs from germline at one of its ends, possibly a read error. Here the CDR3 reads CASSPTTGNPGELFF. CDR3 DNA: TGTGCCAGCTCACCGACCACAGGGAACCCCGGGGAGCTGTTTTTT. The V call is TRBV18, the J call TRBJ2-2; possible D gene TRBD1, 6 bases. The germline gives CDR1 KGHSH, CDR2 LQKENI. CDR3 length: 15 residues.

Of note for this clone: One end of the junction fails to match germline, which may point to a read error. J is TRBJ1-2 and V is TRBV27; the D is unclear. CDR3 length equals 13 residues. Germline V lookup: CDR1 MNHEY, CDR2 SMNVEV (reference sequence). CDR3 DNA sequence: TGTGCCAGCAGTTTGACATTGAACTGTGGCTACACCTTC. Translated: CASSLTLNCGYTF.